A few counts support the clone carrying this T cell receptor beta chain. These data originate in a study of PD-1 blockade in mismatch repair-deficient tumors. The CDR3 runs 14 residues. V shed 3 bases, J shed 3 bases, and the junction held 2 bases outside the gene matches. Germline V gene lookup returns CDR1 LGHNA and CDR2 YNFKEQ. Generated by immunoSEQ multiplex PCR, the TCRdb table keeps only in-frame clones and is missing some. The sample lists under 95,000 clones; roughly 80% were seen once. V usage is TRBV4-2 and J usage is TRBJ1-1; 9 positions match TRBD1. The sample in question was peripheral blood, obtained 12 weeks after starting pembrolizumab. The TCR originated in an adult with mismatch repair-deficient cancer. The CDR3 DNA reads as TGTGCCAGCAGCCAGACAGGGGGTGACACTGAAGCTTTCTTT. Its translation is CASSQTGGDTEAFF.